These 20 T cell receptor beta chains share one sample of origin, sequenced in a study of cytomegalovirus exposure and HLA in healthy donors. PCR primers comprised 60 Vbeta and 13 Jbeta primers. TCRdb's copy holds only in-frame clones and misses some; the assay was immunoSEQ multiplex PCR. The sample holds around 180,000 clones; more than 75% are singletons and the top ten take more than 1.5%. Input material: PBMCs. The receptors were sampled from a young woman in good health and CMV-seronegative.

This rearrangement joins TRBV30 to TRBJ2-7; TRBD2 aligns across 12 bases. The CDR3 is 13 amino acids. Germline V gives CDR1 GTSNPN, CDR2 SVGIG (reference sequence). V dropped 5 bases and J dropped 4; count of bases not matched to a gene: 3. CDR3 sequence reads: CAWASGGGYEQYF. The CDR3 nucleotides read TGTGCCTGGGCTAGCGGGGGGGGATACGAGCAGTACTTC.

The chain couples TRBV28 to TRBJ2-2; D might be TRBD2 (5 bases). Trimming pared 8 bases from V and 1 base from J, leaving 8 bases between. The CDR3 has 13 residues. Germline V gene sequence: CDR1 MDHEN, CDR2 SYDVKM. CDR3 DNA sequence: TGTGCCAGCCAACTAGGGAACACCGGGGAGCTGTTTTTT. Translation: CASQLGNTGELFF.

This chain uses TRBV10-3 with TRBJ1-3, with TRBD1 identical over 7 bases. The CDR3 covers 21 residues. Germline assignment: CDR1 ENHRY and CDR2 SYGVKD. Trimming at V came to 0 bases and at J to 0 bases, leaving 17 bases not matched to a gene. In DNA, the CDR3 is TGTGCCATCAGTGAGTCTGGGGGTCGATGGGACAGATATTTCTCTGGAAACACCATATATTTT. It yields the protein CAISESGGRWDRYFSGNTIYF.

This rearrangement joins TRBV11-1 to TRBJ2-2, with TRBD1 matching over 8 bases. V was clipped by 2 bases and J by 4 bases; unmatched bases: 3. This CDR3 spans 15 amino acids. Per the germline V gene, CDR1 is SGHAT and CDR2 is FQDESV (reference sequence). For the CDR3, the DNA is TGTGCCAGCAGCTTACGACAGGGGAGCACCGGGGAGCTGTTTTTT. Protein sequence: CASSLRQGSTGELFF.

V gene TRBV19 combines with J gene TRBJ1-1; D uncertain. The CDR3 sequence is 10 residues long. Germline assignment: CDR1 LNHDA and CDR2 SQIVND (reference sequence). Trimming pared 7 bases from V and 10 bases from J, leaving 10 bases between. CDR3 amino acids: CASMAGRAFF. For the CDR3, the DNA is TGTGCCAGTATGGCAGGTCGAGCTTTCTTT. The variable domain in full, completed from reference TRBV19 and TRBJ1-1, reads DGGITQSPKYLFRKEGQNVTLSCEQNLNHDAMYWYRQDPGQGLRLIYYSQIVNDFQKGDIAEGYSVSREKKESFPLTVTSAQKNPTAFYLCASMAGRAFFGQGTRLTVV.

The CDR3 here is CASSLQGREETQYF. CDR3 nucleotide sequence: TGTGCCAGCAGCCTACAGGGGCGGGAAGAGACCCAGTACTTC. The rearrangement links TRBV7-2 to TRBJ2-5, with 7 nucleotides matching TRBD1. Per the germline V gene, CDR1 is SGHTA and CDR2 is FQGNSA. The V and J ends lost 5 bases and 3 bases, in that order; junction bases with no gene match: 6. This CDR3 contains 14 residues.

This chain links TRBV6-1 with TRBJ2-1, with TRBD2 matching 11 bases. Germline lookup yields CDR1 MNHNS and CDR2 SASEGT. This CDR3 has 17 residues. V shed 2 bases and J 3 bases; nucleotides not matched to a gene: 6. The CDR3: CASSETFGTSGYNEQFF. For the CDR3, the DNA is TGTGCCAGCAGTGAAACCTTCGGGACTAGCGGCTACAATGAGCAGTTCTTC.

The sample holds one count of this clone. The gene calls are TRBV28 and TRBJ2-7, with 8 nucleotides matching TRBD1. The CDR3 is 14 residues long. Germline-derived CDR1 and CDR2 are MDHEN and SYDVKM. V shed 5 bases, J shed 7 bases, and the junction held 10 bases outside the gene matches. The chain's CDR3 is CASSLGQGLGEQYF. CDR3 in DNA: TGTGCCAGCAGTCTTGGACAGGGTTTGGGGGAGCAGTACTTC.

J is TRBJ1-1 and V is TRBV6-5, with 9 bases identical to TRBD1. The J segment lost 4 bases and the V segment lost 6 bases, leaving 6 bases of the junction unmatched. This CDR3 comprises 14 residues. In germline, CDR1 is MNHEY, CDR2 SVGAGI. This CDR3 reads CASSGQGKITEAFF. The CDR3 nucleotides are TGTGCCAGCAGCGGACAGGGGAAAATCACTGAAGCTTTCTTT.

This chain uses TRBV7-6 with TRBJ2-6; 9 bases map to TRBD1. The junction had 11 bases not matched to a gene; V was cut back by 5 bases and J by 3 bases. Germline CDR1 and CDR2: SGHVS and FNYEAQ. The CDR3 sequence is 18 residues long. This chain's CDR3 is CASSKNGQGSGGANVLTF. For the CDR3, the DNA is TGTGCCAGCAGCAAGAATGGACAGGGGTCTGGTGGGGCCAACGTCCTGACTTTC.

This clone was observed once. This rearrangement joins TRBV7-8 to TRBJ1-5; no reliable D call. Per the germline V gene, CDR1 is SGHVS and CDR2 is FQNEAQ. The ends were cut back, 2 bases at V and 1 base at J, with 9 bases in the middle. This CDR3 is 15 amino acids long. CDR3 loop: CASSLHIPSNQPQHF. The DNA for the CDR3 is TGTGCCAGCAGCTTACACATCCCGAGCAATCAGCCCCAGCATTTT.

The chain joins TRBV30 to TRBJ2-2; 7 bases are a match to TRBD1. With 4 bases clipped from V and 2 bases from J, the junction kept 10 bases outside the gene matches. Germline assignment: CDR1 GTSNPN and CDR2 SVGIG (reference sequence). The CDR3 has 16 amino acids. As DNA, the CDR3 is TGTGCCTGGACCTCCCCGAGGGGGCTAAACACCGGGGAGCTGTTTTTT. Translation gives CAWTSPRGLNTGELFF.

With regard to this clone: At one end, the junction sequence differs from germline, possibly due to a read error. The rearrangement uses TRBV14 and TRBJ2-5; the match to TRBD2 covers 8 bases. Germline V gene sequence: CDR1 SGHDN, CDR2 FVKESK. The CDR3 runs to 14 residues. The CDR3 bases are TGTGACAGCACCCAGCGGGAGTATCGAGAGACCCAGTACTTC. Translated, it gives CDSTQREYRETQYF.

CDR3 coding DNA: TGTGCCAGCACAGGTATCACCTACGGCAGGCACAACCCAGCCTACGAGCAGTACTTC. It codes for CASTGITYGRHNPAYEQYF. The rearrangement joins TRBV11-2 to TRBJ2-7; D is unresolved. V lost 7 bases to trimming and J lost 2 bases, with 30 bases between them. The CDR3 has 19 amino acids. Germline V gene lookup returns CDR1 SGHAT and CDR2 FQNNGV.

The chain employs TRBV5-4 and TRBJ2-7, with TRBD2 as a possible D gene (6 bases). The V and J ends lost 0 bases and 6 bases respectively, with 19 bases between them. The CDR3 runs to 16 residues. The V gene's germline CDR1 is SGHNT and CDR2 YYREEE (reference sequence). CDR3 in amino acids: CASSLGTAGKGGEQYF. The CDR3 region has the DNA TGTGCCAGCAGCTTGGGTACAGCTGGGAAGGGAGGCGAGCAGTACTTC. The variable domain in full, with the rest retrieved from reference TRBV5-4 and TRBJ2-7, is ETGVTQSPTHLIKTRGQQVTLRCSSQSGHNTVSWYQQALGQGPQFIFQYYREEENGRGNFPPRFSGLQFPNYSSELNVNALELDDSALYLCASSLGTAGKGGEQYFGPGTRLTVT.

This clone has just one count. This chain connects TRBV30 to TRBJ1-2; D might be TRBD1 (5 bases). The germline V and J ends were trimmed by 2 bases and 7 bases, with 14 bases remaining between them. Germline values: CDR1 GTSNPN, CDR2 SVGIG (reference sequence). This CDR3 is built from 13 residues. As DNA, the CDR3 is TGTGCCTGGAGTAAACAGGAGTTTAGTGGCTACACCTTC. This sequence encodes CAWSKQEFSGYTF.

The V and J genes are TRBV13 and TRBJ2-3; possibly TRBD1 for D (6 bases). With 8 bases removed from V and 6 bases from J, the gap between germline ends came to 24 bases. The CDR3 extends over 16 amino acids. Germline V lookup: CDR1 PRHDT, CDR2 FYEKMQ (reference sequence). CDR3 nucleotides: TGTGCCAGCTCCCCCCCCGAGATGGGGGCGTCGGATACGCAGTATTTT. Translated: CASSPPEMGASDTQYF.

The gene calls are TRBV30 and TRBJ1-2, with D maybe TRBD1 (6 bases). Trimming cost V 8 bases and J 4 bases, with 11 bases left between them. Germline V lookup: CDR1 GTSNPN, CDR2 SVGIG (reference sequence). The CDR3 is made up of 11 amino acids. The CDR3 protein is CAARGGYGYTF. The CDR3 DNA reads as TGTGCCGCCAGAGGGGGCTATGGCTACACCTTC.

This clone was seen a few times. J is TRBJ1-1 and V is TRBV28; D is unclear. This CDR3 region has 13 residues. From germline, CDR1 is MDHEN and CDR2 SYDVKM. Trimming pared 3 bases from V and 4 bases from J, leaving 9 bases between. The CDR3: CASSFQVGTEAFF. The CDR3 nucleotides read TGTGCCAGCAGTTTCCAGGTTGGCACTGAAGCTTTCTTT.

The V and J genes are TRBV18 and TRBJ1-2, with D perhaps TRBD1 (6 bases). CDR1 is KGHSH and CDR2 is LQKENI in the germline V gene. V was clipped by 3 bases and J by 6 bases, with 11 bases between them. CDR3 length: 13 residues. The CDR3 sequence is CASSPDRQHGYTF. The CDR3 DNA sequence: TGTGCCAGCTCACCTGACAGGCAGCATGGCTACACCTTC.